This T cell receptor beta chain was captured by sequencing in a study of shared clonotypes between healthy human individuals. Study-wide findings and caveats: Relative to clonotypes present in all four donors, those not shared had lower generation probabilities. Relative to memory subsets, naive subsets generally showed larger estimated richness.

It was 150 to 200 ng DNA, approximately 28,000 T cell genomes, that sorted-subset replicate PCRs used. Method: immunoSEQ multiplex PCR; TCRdb's copy keeps in-frame clones and lacks some. Among some 650,000 clones, 97% were seen once, and the ten largest hold roughly 0.05%. This clone was counted once. Its antigen remains unidentified. This CDR3 spans 16 amino acids. Deletions cut 0 bases from V and 1 base from J, with 12 bases between. Germline V lookup: CDR1 SGHRS, CDR2 YFSETQ. Sequencing was performed on naive CD4+ T cells sorted from blood. Indicated subset: CD45RA+ positively selected. The chain combines TRBV5-1 with TRBJ2-3; no clear D gene. The sequence came from a woman in her twenties or thirties in good health. The CDR3 DNA sequence: TGCGCCAGCAGCTTGGCCTGGCGGCCCCGCACAGATACGCAGTATTTT. Protein product: CASSLAWRPRTDTQYF.